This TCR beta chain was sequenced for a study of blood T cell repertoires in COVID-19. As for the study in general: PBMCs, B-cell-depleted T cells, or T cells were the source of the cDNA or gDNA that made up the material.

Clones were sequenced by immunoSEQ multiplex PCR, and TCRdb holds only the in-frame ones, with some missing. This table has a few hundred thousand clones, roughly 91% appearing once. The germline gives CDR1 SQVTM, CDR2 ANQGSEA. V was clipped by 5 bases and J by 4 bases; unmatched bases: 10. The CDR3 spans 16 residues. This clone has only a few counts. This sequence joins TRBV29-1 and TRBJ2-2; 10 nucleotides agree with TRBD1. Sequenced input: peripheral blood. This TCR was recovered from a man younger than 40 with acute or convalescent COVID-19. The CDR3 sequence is CSVPRDGTGATGELFF. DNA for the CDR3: TGCAGCGTTCCTAGAGACGGGACAGGGGCCACCGGGGAGCTGTTTTTT.